What follows are 2 T cell receptor beta chains derived from one specimen sequenced in a study of T cell responses to AZD1222 COVID-19 vaccine. Assay: immunoSEQ multiplex PCR; the TCRdb copy retains only in-frame clones and omits some. The sample holds about 140,000 clones, roughly 92% seen once. The material sequenced was peripheral blood, taken on day 0 of AZD1222 vaccination. The receptor source for this set is an adult in good health.

The J gene is TRBJ1-3, the V gene TRBV5-1; D remains unclear. Germline CDR1 and CDR2: SGHRS and YFSETQ. V lost 7 bases, J lost 0 bases, and 14 bases lay in between. The CDR3 length is 15 residues. The DNA for the CDR3 is TGCGCCAGCCGTATTGGCGGGAACTCTGGAAACACCATATATTTT. This encodes CASRIGGNSGNTIYF. Full variable domain (missing parts from reference TRBV5-1 and TRBJ1-3): KAGVTQTPRYLIKTRGQQVTLSCSPISGHRSVSWYQQTPGQGLQFLFEYFSETQRNKGNFPGRFSGRQFSNSRSEMNVSTLELGDSALYLCASRIGGNSGNTIYFGEGSWLTVV.

This clone showed up just once. V gene TRBV24-1 combines with J gene TRBJ2-5, with TRBD1 matching over 10 bases. The V and J ends lost 3 bases and 4 bases, in that order; junction bases with no gene match: 10. CDR3 size: 17 residues. CDR1 is KGHDR and CDR2 is SFDVKD in the germline V gene. CDR3 in amino acids: CATSDPRGQGGRETQYF. In nucleotides, the CDR3 is TGTGCCACCAGTGATCCGCGCGGACAGGGGGGACGAGAGACCCAGTACTTC.